This T cell receptor (beta chain) was captured by sequencing in a study of beta chain features in type 1 diabetes. This clone has only a few counts. Per the germline V gene, CDR1 is SEHNR and CDR2 is FQNEAQ (reference sequence). V gave up 4 bases and J gave up 5 bases, with 12 bases separating them. The CDR3 runs 14 residues. The entirety of the isolated RNA underwent reverse transcription, so expressed TCRB transcripts were sequenced. This table comes from immunoSEQ multiplex PCR, and its TCRdb copy is limited to in-frame clones, with some not included. The sample carries around 300,000 clones, 7.5% to 9.5% recorded once.

Specimen: central memory CD4+ T cells from blood. This clonotype was obtained from a woman in her late teens or twenties in good health. V usage is TRBV7-9 and J usage is TRBJ2-1, with a weak D call TRBD2 (5 bases). CDR3 sequence reads: CASSYPGKHNEQFF. For the CDR3, the DNA is TGTGCCAGCAGCTACCCGGGGAAACACAATGAGCAGTTCTTC.